The T cell receptor beta chain described here comes from a study of T cells in Graves' hyperthyroidism and ophthalmopathy. Amplified TCR beta CDR3 regions came from RNA transcripts. HTBI primers were employed in a first-round RT-PCR of the TCR CDR3. One entry per CDR3 protein, called by TCRdb with MiXCR from the multiplex PCR reads. The sample holds under 350,000 distinct CDR3 sequences, over 20% seen once. This clonotype was counted ten times or more. Germline CDR1 reads MNHNS; CDR2 reads SASEGT. J lost 0 bases, V lost 7 bases, and 9 bases had no gene match. The CDR3 is made up of 15 amino acids. This clonotype was sampled from a woman in her forties or fifties with Graves' hyperthyroidism. Sequencing was carried out using blood. The chain carries TRBV6-1 and TRBJ2-7; 7 bases are a match to TRBD1. The CDR3 loop reads CASKPPGQSSYEQYF. CDR3 nucleotide sequence: TGTGCCAGCAAACCTCCGGGACAGTCCTCCTACGAGCAGTACTTC.